The TCR beta chain under discussion was sequenced for a study of beta chain features in type 1 diabetes. About the research overall: Cell yields, age and gender were similar between patients and healthy donors.

This clone was seen a few times. The antigen is unknown. In the same sample, other DNA sequences code for this CDR3. As every portion of the isolated RNA was reverse transcribed, the sequencing read expressed TCRB transcripts. Regulatory, naive and central memory T cell samples averaged around 3.6 million reads. Using immunoSEQ multiplex PCR, the repertoire was profiled, and TCRdb retains in-frame clones only, with some absent. In the table there are nearly 350,000 clones, around 9.7% of which are singletons. This CDR3 region has 12 residues. CDR1 is KGHSH and CDR2 is LQKENI in the germline V gene. Trimming left V 4 bases short and J 0 bases short, with 2 bases between. Points from the study as a whole: Whatever favoring of shorter templates PCR might show would apply equally to patients and controls. Researchers reported that naive, central memory and Treg TCRB repertoires appeared more similar in patients than in healthy donors. People with Type 1 diabetes carried modestly yet significantly shorter TCRB CDR3s in all four CD4+ subsets.

This TCR came from a young man with type 1 diabetes. The sample comprised central memory CD4+ T cells from blood. The chain uses TRBV18 and TRBJ2-3, with no clear D. For the CDR3, the DNA is TGTGCCAGCTCACTCAGCACAGATACGCAGTATTTT. Protein product: CASSLSTDTQYF. Using reference TRBV18 and TRBJ2-3 for the parts outside the CDR3, the full variable domain is NAGVMQNPRHLVRRRGQEARLRCSPMKGHSHVYWYRQLPEEGLKFMVYLQKENIIDESGMPKERFSAEFPKEGPSILRIQQVVRGDSAAYFCASSLSTDTQYFGPGTRLTVL.